The clone carrying this TCR beta chain has a count of ten or more. Its antigen is currently unknown. The DNA ends 3 residues before the CDR3 does, and the rest of the CDR3 is filled in from the germline J gene. Clones were sequenced by immunoSEQ multiplex PCR, and TCRdb holds only the in-frame ones, with some missing. The repertoire consists of about 34,000 clones, none detected only once. Reduced serum IgG, IgA and/or IgM plus specific antibody deficiency defined CVID. Blood came from CVID subjects not ill and not taking immunomodulatory or immunosuppressive medication. Donors gave about 5 to 8.5 ml heparinized peripheral whole blood. This entry belongs to a study of T cell clonality in common variable immunodeficiency. Study findings and constraints: Fewer deletions and N-nucleotide insertions were reportedly seen in common variable immunodeficiency TCR beta sequences. CVID subjects had higher TCRbeta clonality than healthy controls, most marked in about a third.

V shed 5 bases and J shed 4 bases, with 14 bases lying between them. CDR1 SGHVS and CDR2 FNYEAQ come from the germline V gene. The CDR3 is 14 amino acids. The J gene is TRBJ1-1, the V gene TRBV7-6, with a tentative D call TRBD1 (6 bases). The sequenced material came from peripheral blood mononuclear cells. The receptor's source is a human donor with common variable immunodeficiency. The part of the CDR3 DNA that was read is TGTGCCAGCAGCGCCGGGACAAAAGGCACTGAA. This sequence encodes CASSAGTKGTE. From start to end, the CDR3 is CASSAGTKGTEAFF.